Sequencing of this TCR beta chain was carried out in a study of blood T cell repertoires in COVID-19. Study overall: Sample material is recorded as cDNA or gDNA derived from T cells, B-cell-depleted T cells, or PBMCs.

Those enrolled, adults aged 18 to 89 years, came from some 23 US areas. Cohort 3 donors counted as recovered after two negative PCRs, clearance, or resolved symptoms. As handled by the study authors: Estimated nucleated cell counts came from reference gene primer amplification. Sequenced by immunoSEQ multiplex PCR; TCRdb stores in-frame clones only, minus some. V and J calls and clone size are those listed in that table; D and trimming were worked out from the DNA. The sample lists roughly 150,000 clones; around 84% were seen once. V lost 4 bases and J 5 bases, leaving 18 bases between the germline ends. Germline CDR1 and CDR2: MNHEY and SVGAGI. This CDR3 region has 15 residues.

The receptor comes from a woman in her 50s who had recovered from COVID-19. The chain has TRBV6-5 and TRBJ2-7; TRBD2 is a possible D gene (6 bases). The sample consisted of PBMCs or T cells enriched from blood (not recorded which). The CDR3 loop is CASSLFRGAIHEQYF. Written as DNA, the CDR3 is TGTGCCAGCAGTTTATTTCGCGGGGCTATCCACGAGCAGTACTTC.